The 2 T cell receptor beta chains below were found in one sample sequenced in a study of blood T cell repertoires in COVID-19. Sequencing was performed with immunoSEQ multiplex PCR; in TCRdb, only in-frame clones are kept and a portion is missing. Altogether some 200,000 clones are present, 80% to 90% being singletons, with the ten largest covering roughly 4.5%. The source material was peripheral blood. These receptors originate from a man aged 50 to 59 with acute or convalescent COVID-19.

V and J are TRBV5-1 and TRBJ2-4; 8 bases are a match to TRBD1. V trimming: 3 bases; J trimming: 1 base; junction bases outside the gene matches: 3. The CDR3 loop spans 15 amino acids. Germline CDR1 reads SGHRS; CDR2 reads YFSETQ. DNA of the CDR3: TGCGCCAGCAGCTCGGACAGGGCGGCCAAAAACATTCAGTACTTC. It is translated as CASSSDRAAKNIQYF.

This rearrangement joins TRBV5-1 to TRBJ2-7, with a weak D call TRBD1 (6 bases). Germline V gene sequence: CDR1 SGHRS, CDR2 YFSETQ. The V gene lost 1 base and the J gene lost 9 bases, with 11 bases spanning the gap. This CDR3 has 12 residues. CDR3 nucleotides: TGCGCCAGCAGCTTGCAGGGGCGCAGGCAGTACTTC. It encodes CASSLQGRRQYF.